The T cell receptor beta chain described here comes from a study of blood T cell repertoires in COVID-19. Study as a whole: PBMCs, B-cell-depleted T cells, or T cells provided the cDNA or gDNA that made up the material.

V lost 4 bases, J lost 4 bases, and 3 bases stayed unmatched. Germline V gene sequence: CDR1 SGHNT, CDR2 YENEEA. This CDR3 comprises 14 residues. Repertoires were generated with immunoSEQ multiplex PCR, while TCRdb's copy carries only in-frame clones and drops some. The table records over 70,000 clones, 75% to 90% of them present only once. The chain recombines TRBV11-3 with TRBJ1-4; 7 bases are a match to TRBD1. The clonotype was recovered from a human donor in a cohort sampled during active COVID-19. Specimen: peripheral blood. CDR3 protein: CASSSGQSNEKLFF. DNA for the CDR3: TGTGCCAGCAGCTCGGGACAGAGTAATGAAAAACTGTTTTTT. The entire variable domain, with the rest obtained from reference TRBV11-3 and TRBJ1-4, is as follows: EAGVVQSPRYKIIEKKQPVAFWCNPISGHNTLYWYLQNLGQGPELLIRYENEEAVDDSQLPKDRFSAERLKGVDSTLKIQPAELGDSAVYLCASSSGQSNEKLFFGSGTQLSVL.